This entry describes one T cell receptor (gamma chain). The junction and the germline gene differ at one end; a read error may be behind it. The sample comes from a study of gamma-delta chains in newborns, infants, children. About the research overall: Polyclonal expansion of innate γδ T cells after birth follows microbial exposure.

The V gene's germline CDR1 is EGSTGY and CDR2 YDSYTSSV. This CDR3 contains 15 residues. TCRdb re-called clones from the reads using CATT. The data hold 2,600 or so gamma-chain clones, with around 40% observed a single time. This TCR derives from a child who was a newborn, infant or young child, either healthy, febrile or measles-vaccinated (not recorded which). The specimen sequenced was blood. V usage is TRGV4 and J usage is TRGJ1 or TRGJ2. The J gene, missing from TCRdb, was assigned here through DNA to germline matching. CDR3 residues: CATRDGLTIYYKKLF. CDR3 sequence (DNA): TGTGCCACCCGGGATGGGCTAACAATTTATTATAAGAAACTCTTT.